This entry is about one T cell receptor beta chain. Its antigen remains unknown. Combining a sample-barcoded 5' primer with a J-beta primer mix, a second PCR ran for roughly 6 to 11 cycles. Using its own MiXCR run on the 5' RACE reads, TCRdb lists one record per CDR3 protein. The repertoire consists of about 720,000 distinct CDR3 sequences, with 22% occurring once and the leading ten covering about 22%. This specimen comes from a study of blood T cells in healthy people across ages. Study results and caveats: It was not possible, with unsorted PBMCs, to conclusively compare naive and antigen-experienced cells. Diversity estimates from one million T cells were considered underestimates.

CDR1 is DFQATT, CDR2 SNEGSKA, per germline (reference sequence). CDR3 size: 15 residues. Trimming took off 0 bases at V and 4 bases at J, with 15 bases between the two ends. This chain joins TRBV20-1 and TRBJ2-5; D remains unclear. Sequenced sample: blood. This receptor was identified in a man between 65 and 80 years old in good health. The CDR3 region has the DNA TGCAGTGCTAGAGATTTGACCAGCAGGCCAGAGACCCAGTACTTC. Its protein is CSARDLTSRPETQYF.